These 13 T cell receptor beta chains originate from one sample sequenced in a study of vaccination effects on CD4 cells after COVID-19. Method: immunoSEQ multiplex PCR; TCRdb's copy keeps in-frame clones and lacks some. Counted here are 62,000 or so clones, about 80% occurring once; the ten biggest clones make up 9% to 15%. These TCRs are of unknown antigen specificity. Antigen-specific CD4+ T cell clonotypes were called by their expansion after viral peptide-pool culture in ViraFEST. The culture ran for 10 days before CD4+ T cells were isolated. The vaccine recipients had no prior SARS-CoV-2 infection, with negative nucleocapsid antibodies. This specimen consisted of CD4+ T cells from PBMCs cultured with SARS-CoV-2 spike peptides, obtained before COVID-19 vaccination. The receptors were sampled from a human donor who received a COVID-19 vaccine.

The chain has TRBV6-5 and TRBJ1-5, with D unclear. The CDR3 contains 15 residues. V was pared by 7 bases and J by 0 bases, with 13 bases between. The germline V gene encodes CDR1 MNHEY and CDR2 SVGAGI. This chain's CDR3 is CASKTGPPSNQPQHF. The CDR3 coding sequence is TGTGCCAGCAAAACCGGCCCTCCTAGCAATCAGCCCCAGCATTTT.

This chain uses TRBV6-4 with TRBJ1-2, with TRBD1 as a possible D gene (6 bases). Trimming left V 6 bases short and J 4 bases short, with 18 bases between. Germline CDR1 reads MRHNA; CDR2 reads SNTAGT. The CDR3 consists of 15 residues. The CDR3 protein is CASRSTGRIGYGYTF. The CDR3 DNA sequence: TGTGCCAGCAGAAGCACAGGGCGGATCGGCTATGGCTACACCTTC.

This sequence joins TRBV4-1 and TRBJ2-5; 16 nucleotides line up with TRBD2. This CDR3 region has 18 residues. Losses at the gene ends were 1 base for V and 5 bases for J; bases not matched to a gene: 7. Germline lookup yields CDR1 MGHRA and CDR2 YSYEKL. The CDR3 region has the DNA TGCGCCAGCAGCCAAGGACTGGGACTAGCGGGGGGGCTCGAGACCCAGTACTTC. Translating gives CASSQGLGLAGGLETQYF.

A single count supports this clone. The V call is TRBV19, the J call TRBJ2-1; 9 bases agree with TRBD1. Germline values: CDR1 LNHDA, CDR2 SQIVND (reference sequence). V gave up 7 bases and J gave up 9 bases; unmatched junction bases: 7. The CDR3 is 13 amino acids. The CDR3 sequence: CASKSTGGGEQFF. The CDR3 DNA reads as TGTGCCAGTAAGTCGACAGGGGGAGGTGAGCAGTTCTTC.

The genes are TRBV6-2 or TRBV6-3 and TRBJ2-2; 7 bases are shared with TRBD2. The CDR3 length is 18 residues. The V gene end was trimmed by 6 bases and the J gene end by 4 bases; junction bases not matched to a gene: 17. Germline V gene sequence: CDR1 MNHEY, CDR2 SVGEGT. The CDR3 reads CASSRQWGGIVGTGELFF. The CDR3, as DNA: TGTGCCAGCAGCCGGCAATGGGGGGGGATCGTTGGCACCGGGGAGCTGTTTTTT.

This chain uses TRBV7-9 with TRBJ1-1; 7 nucleotides align to TRBD1. CDR1 and CDR2 from the germline V gene are SEHNR and FQNEAQ (reference sequence). The V segment lost 5 bases and the J segment 5 bases; nucleotides outside the gene matches: 8. The CDR3 sequence is 14 residues long. CDR3 in amino acids: CASSPDRERTEAFF. CDR3 nucleotide sequence: TGTGCCAGCAGCCCCGACAGGGAGAGGACTGAAGCTTTCTTT.

The genes are TRBV5-1 and TRBJ2-2; tentatively, D is TRBD2 (5 bases). Germline CDR1 SGHRS, CDR2 YFSETQ. The CDR3 runs to 16 residues. The V end lost 0 bases, the J end lost 2 bases, and 11 bases lay between the germline ends. Here the CDR3 reads CASSLGLMINTGELFF. DNA for the CDR3: TGCGCCAGCAGCTTGGGACTAATGATCAACACCGGGGAGCTGTTTTTT.

The chain couples TRBV25-1 to TRBJ2-5; TRBD1 aligns across 7 bases. Germline CDR1 is MGHDK and CDR2 is SYGVNS. Trimming at V came to 6 bases and at J to 0 bases, leaving 7 bases not matched to a gene. The CDR3 runs 15 residues. The CDR3 coding sequence is TGTGCCAGCAGGAACCCGCAGGGGGACCAAGAGACCCAGTACTTC. Protein sequence: CASRNPQGDQETQYF.

This sequence joins TRBV10-3 and TRBJ1-1; D is uncertain. The CDR3 length is 11 residues. The V gene's germline CDR1 is ENHRY and CDR2 SYGVKD. Trimming cost V 11 bases and J 9 bases, with 16 bases left between them. The CDR3 is CAVRTYRQAFF. Written as DNA, the CDR3 is TGTGCCGTCCGGACGTACCGTCAAGCTTTCTTT.

The J gene is TRBJ1-5, the V gene TRBV7-3; D might be TRBD1 (6 bases). The V gene lost 3 bases and the J gene lost 5 bases, with 14 bases spanning the gap. Germline V lookup: CDR1 SGHTA, CDR2 FQGTGA. The CDR3 is 15 residues long. CDR3 bases: TGTGCCAGCAGCTTCAGGGGAGGTTATGATCAGCCCCAGCATTTT. Its protein product is CASSFRGGYDQPQHF.

The genes are TRBV3-1 (or the pseudogene TRBV3-2) and TRBJ2-1, with 8 bases aligning to TRBD2. Germline V gene lookup returns CDR1 LGHDT and CDR2 YNNKEL (reference sequence). The CDR3 has 15 residues. J lost 2 bases, V lost 2 bases, and 2 bases had no gene match. CDR3 in amino acids: CASSQFSGAYNEQFF. In DNA, the CDR3 is TGTGCCAGCAGCCAATTTAGCGGGGCCTACAATGAGCAGTTCTTC.

The rearrangement uses TRBV19 and TRBJ2-3; 7 positions agree with TRBD1. Germline V gene data show CDR1 as LNHDA and CDR2 as SQIVND (reference sequence). This CDR3 has 16 amino acids. After removal of 6 bases from V and 6 bases from J, the junction contained 15 bases not matched to a gene. The CDR3, as DNA: TGTGCCAGTAGCCCAAGTACAGGGGCGCTAGGGGATACGCAGTATTTT. Amino acid sequence: CASSPSTGALGDTQYF.

On this clone itself: The same CDR3 can be traced to other DNA sequences in this sample. The chain combines TRBV5-1 with TRBJ2-1; no clear D gene. The V end was cut by 0 bases, the J end by 6 bases, with 7 bases between. The CDR3 covers 13 residues. CDR1 and CDR2 (germline): SGHRS, YFSETQ. The CDR3 region is CASSLVRVNEQFF. The DNA of the CDR3 is TGCGCCAGCAGCTTGGTTAGGGTCAATGAGCAGTTCTTC.